These 14 T cell receptor beta chains were all obtained from the same sample, sequenced in a study of blood T cell repertoires in COVID-19. Sequencing used immunoSEQ multiplex PCR; TCRdb keeps in-frame clones, though not all of them. The table lists 50,000 to 70,000 clones, roughly 80% of them singletons. The source material was peripheral blood. Receptor source: an older man with active COVID-19.

The rearrangement links TRBV28 to TRBJ1-3; possibly TRBD1 for D (5 bases). The V end was cut by 5 bases, the J end by 5 bases, with 16 bases between. CDR3 length equals 15 residues. The germline CDR1 and CDR2 sequences are MDHEN and SYDVKM. CDR3 DNA: TGTGCCAGCAGTCCGTCCGGCAGGGCGAGAAACACCATATATTTT. Translating it yields CASSPSGRARNTIYF. The full variable domain, rest sourced from reference TRBV28 and TRBJ1-3, is DVKVTQSSRYLVKRTGEKVFLECVQDMDHENMFWYRQDPGLGLRLIYFSYDVKMKEKGDIPEGYSVSREKKERFSLILESASTNQTSMYLCASSPSGRARNTIYFGEGSWLTVV.

This chain connects TRBV9 to TRBJ1-2, with 8 bases identical to TRBD1. V dropped 0 bases and J dropped 2; count of bases not matched to a gene: 3. The germline gives CDR1 SGDLS, CDR2 YYNGEE. The CDR3 sequence is 15 residues long. The CDR3 DNA reads TGTGCCAGCAGCGTAGATCAGGGGGCGAACTATGGCTACACCTTC. Its protein product is CASSVDQGANYGYTF.

The genes are TRBV9 and TRBJ2-7; TRBD2 matches 8 bases. This CDR3 contains 15 residues. V lost 0 bases and J lost 3; bases outside the gene matches: 5. Germline CDR1 SGDLS, CDR2 YYNGEE. The CDR3 nucleotides are TGTGCCAGCAGCGTAGCGGTAGCGGGAATCTACGAGCAGTACTTC. It is translated as CASSVAVAGIYEQYF.

The V call is TRBV6-5, the J call TRBJ1-5; the D gene is possibly TRBD1 (5 bases). V dropped 9 bases and J dropped 3 bases, with 18 bases sitting between them. The germline V gene encodes CDR1 MNHEY and CDR2 SVGAGI. The CDR3 loop spans 15 amino acids. The CDR3 sequence: CASHSLGGYNQPQHF. CDR3 DNA sequence: TGTGCCAGTCACTCCCTGGGGGGGTACAATCAGCCCCAGCATTTT.

The rearrangement links TRBV19 to TRBJ2-3, with D unclear. The V gene lost 7 bases and the J gene lost 4 bases, with 15 bases spanning the gap. Germline CDR1 is LNHDA and CDR2 is SQIVND (reference sequence). This CDR3 is built from 14 residues. In nucleotides, the CDR3 is TGTGCCAGTACCAACGACAAGGTGGCAGATACGCAGTATTTT. Translation gives CASTNDKVADTQYF.

As regards this clone: The junction differs from germline at one of its ends, possibly a read error. The J gene is TRBJ2-3, the V gene TRBV7-7, with D perhaps TRBD2 (6 bases). CDR3 length: 15 amino acids. Germline CDR1 and CDR2: SSHAT and FNYEAQ (reference sequence). CDR3 bases: TGTGCTAGCAGCTTAAGGCCCTCGGGAGCAGATACGCAGTATTTT. This gives the protein CASSLRPSGADTQYF.

The rearrangement links TRBV29-1 to TRBJ1-2, with unresolved D. CDR1 is SQVTM, CDR2 ANQGSEA, per germline. V dropped 6 bases and J dropped 4 bases, with 12 bases sitting between them. The CDR3 consists of 12 residues. The CDR3 DNA follows: TGCAGCGTCGATACAGAGGGCTATGGCTACACCTTC. Translation: CSVDTEGYGYTF.

The rearrangement links TRBV5-1 to TRBJ2-7; 7 positions match TRBD1. The CDR3 is made up of 17 amino acids. J was trimmed by 3 bases and V by 4 bases; bases with no gene match: 16. Germline CDR1 and CDR2: SGHRS and YFSETQ. The CDR3 reads CASSQRPPRQGNYEQYF. The CDR3 coding sequence is TGCGCCAGCAGCCAGAGACCCCCCCGACAGGGAAACTACGAGCAGTACTTC.

This clone was picked up one time. The CDR3 loop is CASSWRYEQYF. The CDR3 coding sequence is TGTGCCAGCAGTTGGAGATACGAGCAGTACTTC. The chain has TRBV6-2 or TRBV6-3 and TRBJ2-7; no clear D gene. There are 11 residues in the CDR3. Germline V gene sequence: CDR1 MNHEY, CDR2 SVGEGT. Trimming took 4 bases from V and 4 from J, leaving 5 bases between them.

V usage is TRBV6-1 and J usage is TRBJ1-2; 7 bases line up with TRBD1. The CDR3 contains 15 residues. Germline assignment: CDR1 MNHNS and CDR2 SASEGT. V lost 3 bases and J lost 5; bases outside the gene matches: 9. The CDR3 reads CASSDNRGDSYGYTF. DNA of the CDR3: TGTGCCAGCAGTGACAACAGGGGCGACTCGTATGGCTACACCTTC.

The chain is built from TRBV30 and TRBJ1-5; 7 bases are a match to TRBD1. CDR3 length: 13 amino acids. V was clipped by 5 bases and J by 6 bases; unmatched bases: 7. Germline loops: CDR1 GTSNPN, CDR2 SVGIG (reference sequence). In DNA, the CDR3 is TGTGCCTGGGCGACAGGGTTCGGTCAGCCCCAGCATTTT. It is translated as CAWATGFGQPQHF.

As DNA, the CDR3 is TGTGCCAGCAGCTTGCGGCAGGGATGGGATGAGCAGTTCTTC. The encoded protein is CASSLRQGWDEQFF. The chain has TRBV5-5 and TRBJ2-1; tentative D call: TRBD1 (5 bases). Trimming took 1 base from V and 8 from J, leaving 13 bases between them. The CDR3 is made up of 14 amino acids. Looked up from germline, CDR1 is SGHKS and CDR2 is YYEKEE (reference sequence). Using reference TRBV5-5 and TRBJ2-1 for the parts outside the CDR3, the full variable domain is DAGVTQSPTHLIKTRGQQVTLRCSPISGHKSVSWYQQVLGQGPQFIFQYYEKEERGRGNFPDRFSARQFPNYSSELNVNALLLGDSALYLCASSLRQGWDEQFFGPGTRLTVL.

The chain uses TRBV5-4 and TRBJ2-5; 10 bases are a match to TRBD1. Germline values: CDR1 SGHNT, CDR2 YYREEE (reference sequence). With V trimmed by 0 bases and J by 6 bases, 8 bases remained unmatched. This CDR3 region has 16 residues. CDR3 sequence: CASSLGGTGAGKTQYF. The CDR3 DNA is TGTGCCAGCAGCTTGGGCGGGACAGGGGCTGGGAAGACCCAGTACTTC. Supplemented by reference TRBV5-4 and TRBJ2-5, the full variable domain reads ETGVTQSPTHLIKTRGQQVTLRCSSQSGHNTVSWYQQALGQGPQFIFQYYREEENGRGNFPPRFSGLQFPNYSSELNVNALELDDSALYLCASSLGGTGAGKTQYFGPGTRLLVL.

The rearrangement links TRBV12-5 to TRBJ2-5, with D perhaps matching TRBD2 (6 bases). The V gene lost 7 bases and the J gene lost 7 bases, with 22 bases spanning the gap. The CDR3 has 15 residues. Germline values: CDR1 LGHNT, CDR2 FRNRAP. The CDR3 loop is CASAPPGGPKGTQYF. The CDR3 nucleotides read TGTGCTAGTGCTCCACCCGGGGGACCCAAGGGGACCCAGTACTTC.